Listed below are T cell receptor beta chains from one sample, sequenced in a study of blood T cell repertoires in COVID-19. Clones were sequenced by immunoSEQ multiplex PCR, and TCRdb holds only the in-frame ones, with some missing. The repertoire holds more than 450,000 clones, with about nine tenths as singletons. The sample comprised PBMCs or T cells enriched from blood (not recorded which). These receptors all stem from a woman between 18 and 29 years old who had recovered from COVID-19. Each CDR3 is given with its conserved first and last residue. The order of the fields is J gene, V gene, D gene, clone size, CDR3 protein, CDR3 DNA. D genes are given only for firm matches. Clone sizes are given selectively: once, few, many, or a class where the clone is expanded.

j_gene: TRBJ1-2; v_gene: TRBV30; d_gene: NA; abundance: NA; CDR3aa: CAWSVEGVGGYTF; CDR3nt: TGTGCCTGGAGTGTTGAAGGGGTAGGGGGCTACACCTTC
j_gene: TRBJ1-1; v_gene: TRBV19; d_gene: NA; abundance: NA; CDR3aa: CASARGDTEAFF; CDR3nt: TGTGCCAGTGCTCGGGGGGACACTGAAGCTTTCTTT
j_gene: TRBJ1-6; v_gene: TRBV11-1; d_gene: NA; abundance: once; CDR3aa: CASSPQALSNSPLHF; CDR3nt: TGTGCCAGCAGCCCCCAGGCGTTGAGTAATTCACCCCTCCACTTT
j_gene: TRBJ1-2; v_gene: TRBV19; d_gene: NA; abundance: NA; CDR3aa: CASSPDRFRRRYTF; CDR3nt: TGTGCCAGTAGTCCAGACAGGTTTCGAAGACGCTACACCTTC
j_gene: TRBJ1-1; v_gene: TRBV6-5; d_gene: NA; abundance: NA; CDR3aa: CASTQGRRTEAFF; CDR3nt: TGTGCCAGCACCCAGGGAAGGAGAACTGAAGCTTTCTTT
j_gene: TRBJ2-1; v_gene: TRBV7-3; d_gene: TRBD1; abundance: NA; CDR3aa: CASSALTGGAGNEQFF; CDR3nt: TGTGCCAGCAGCGCATTAACAGGGGGCGCAGGTAATGAGCAGTTCTTC
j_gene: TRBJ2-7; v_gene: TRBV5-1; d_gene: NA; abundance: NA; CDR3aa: CASRAGIGSYEQYF; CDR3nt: TGCGCCAGCCGGGCAGGGATAGGCTCCTACGAGCAGTACTTC
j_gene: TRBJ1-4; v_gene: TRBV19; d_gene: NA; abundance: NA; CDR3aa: CASSITYQPEKLFF; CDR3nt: TGTGCCAGTAGTATTACATATCAACCGGAAAAACTGTTTTTT
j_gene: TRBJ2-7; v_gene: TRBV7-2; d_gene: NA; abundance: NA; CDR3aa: CASRGLLSYEQYF; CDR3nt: TGTGCCAGCAGGGGACTTCTCTCCTACGAGCAGTACTTC
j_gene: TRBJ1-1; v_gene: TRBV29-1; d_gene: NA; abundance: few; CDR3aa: CSVGEGEWGTEAFF; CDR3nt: TGCAGCGTTGGGGAGGGTGAATGGGGCACTGAAGCTTTCTTT
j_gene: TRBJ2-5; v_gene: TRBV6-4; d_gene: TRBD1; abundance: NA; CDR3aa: CASSFYRGVGKTQYF; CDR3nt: TGTGCCAGCAGTTTCTACAGGGGGGTAGGGAAGACCCAGTACTTC
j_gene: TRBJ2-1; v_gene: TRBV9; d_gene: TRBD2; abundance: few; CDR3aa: CASSVDPSLAGGNNEQFF; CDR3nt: TGTGCCAGCAGCGTAGACCCCTCACTAGCGGGGGGGAACAATGAGCAGTTCTTC
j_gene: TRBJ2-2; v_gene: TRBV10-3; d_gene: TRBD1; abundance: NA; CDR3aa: CAISNRGSTGELFF; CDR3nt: TGTGCCATCAGTAACAGGGGATCCACCGGGGAGCTGTTTTTT
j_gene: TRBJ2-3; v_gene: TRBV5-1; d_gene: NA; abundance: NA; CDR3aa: CASSLGQITDTQYF; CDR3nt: TGCGCCAGCAGCTTGGGCCAGATCACAGATACGCAGTATTTT
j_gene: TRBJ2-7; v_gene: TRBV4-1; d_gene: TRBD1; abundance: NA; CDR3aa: CASSRGGTGLLVEQYF; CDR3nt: TGCGCCAGCAGCCGAGGGGGGACAGGCCTTTTGGTCGAGCAGTACTTC
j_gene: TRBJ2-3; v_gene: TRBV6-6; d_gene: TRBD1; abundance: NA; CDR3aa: CASSRDREDTQYF; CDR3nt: TGTGCCAGCAGTCGGGACAGGGAAGATACGCAGTATTTT
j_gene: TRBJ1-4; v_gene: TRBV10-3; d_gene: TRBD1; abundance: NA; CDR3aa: CALPGTGRAIPEKLFF; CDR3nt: TGTGCCCTACCCGGGACAGGTCGGGCAATACCCGAAAAACTGTTTTTT
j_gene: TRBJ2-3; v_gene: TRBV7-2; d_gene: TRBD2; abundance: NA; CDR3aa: CASSLGQAGGTQYF; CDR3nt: TGTGCCAGCAGCTTAGGGCAGGCCGGGGGGACGCAGTATTTT
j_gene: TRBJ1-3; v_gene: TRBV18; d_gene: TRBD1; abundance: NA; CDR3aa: CASSRQGDPGNTIYF; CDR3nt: TGTGCCAGCTCACGGCAGGGGGATCCTGGAAACACCATATATTTT
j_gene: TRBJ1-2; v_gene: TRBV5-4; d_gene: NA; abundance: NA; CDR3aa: CASSLAGQGNYGYTF; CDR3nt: TGTGCCAGCAGCTTGGCCGGGCAGGGGAACTATGGCTACACCTTC
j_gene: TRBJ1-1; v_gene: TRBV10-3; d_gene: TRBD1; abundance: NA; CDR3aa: CAISGLIAGGAGTEAFF; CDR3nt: TGTGCCATCAGTGGGCTGATTGCAGGGGGCGCCGGCACTGAAGCTTTCTTT
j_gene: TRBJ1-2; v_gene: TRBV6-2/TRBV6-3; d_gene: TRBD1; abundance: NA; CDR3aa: CASSYDRGGGYTF; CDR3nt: TGTGCCAGCAGTTACGACAGGGGAGGCGGCTACACCTTC
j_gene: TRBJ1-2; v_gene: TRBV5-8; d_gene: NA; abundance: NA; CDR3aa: CASSSSNGGSYGYTF; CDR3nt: TGTGCCAGCAGCTCAAGCAACGGGGGATCCTATGGCTACACCTTC
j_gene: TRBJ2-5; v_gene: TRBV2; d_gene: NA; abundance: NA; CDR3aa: CASNAMGQQETQYF; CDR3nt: TGTGCCAGCAATGCTATGGGACAACAAGAGACCCAGTACTTC
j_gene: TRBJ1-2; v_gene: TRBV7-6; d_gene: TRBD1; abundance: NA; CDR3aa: CASSLEWDSGISGYTF; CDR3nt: TGTGCCAGCAGCTTAGAATGGGACAGCGGCATCAGTGGCTACACCTTC
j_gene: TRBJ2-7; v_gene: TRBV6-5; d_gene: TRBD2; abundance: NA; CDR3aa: CASFNGGTYEQYF; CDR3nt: TGTGCCAGCTTCAACGGGGGGACCTACGAGCAGTACTTC
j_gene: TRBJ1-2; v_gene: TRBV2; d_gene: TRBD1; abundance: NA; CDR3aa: CASTFNRGPDGYTF; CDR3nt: TGTGCCAGCACCTTTAACAGGGGACCAGACGGCTACACCTTC
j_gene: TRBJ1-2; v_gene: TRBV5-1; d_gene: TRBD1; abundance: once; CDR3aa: CASSSQGITYGYTF; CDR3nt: TGCGCCAGCAGCTCACAGGGGATTACTTATGGCTACACCTTC
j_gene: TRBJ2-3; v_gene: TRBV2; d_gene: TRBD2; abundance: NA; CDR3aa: CASQLAGGGTDTQYF; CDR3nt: TGTGCCAGCCAACTAGCGGGGGGGGGCACAGATACGCAGTATTTT
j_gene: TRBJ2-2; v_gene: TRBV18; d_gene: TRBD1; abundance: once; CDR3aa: CASSRGTGRTGELFF; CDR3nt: TGTGCCAGCTCACGCGGGACAGGGAGGACCGGGGAGCTGTTTTTT
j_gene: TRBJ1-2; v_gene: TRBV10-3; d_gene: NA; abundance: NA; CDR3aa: CAISDQGRIPIYGYTF; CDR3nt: TGTGCCATCAGTGACCAGGGCCGTATCCCGATCTATGGCTACACCTTC
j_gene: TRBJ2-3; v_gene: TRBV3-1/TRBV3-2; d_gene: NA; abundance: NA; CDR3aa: CASSPLGRGPDTQYF; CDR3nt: TGTGCCAGCAGCCCCTTGGGGCGCGGACCAGATACGCAGTATTTT
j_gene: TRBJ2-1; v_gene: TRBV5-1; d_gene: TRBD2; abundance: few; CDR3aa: CASSPLAGGGDEQFF; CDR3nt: TGCGCCAGCAGCCCTCTAGCGGGGGGAGGCGATGAGCAGTTCTTC
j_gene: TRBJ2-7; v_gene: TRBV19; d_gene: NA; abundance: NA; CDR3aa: CASSIGWGLYEQYF; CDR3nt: TGTGCCAGTAGTATAGGCTGGGGGCTCTACGAGCAGTACTTC
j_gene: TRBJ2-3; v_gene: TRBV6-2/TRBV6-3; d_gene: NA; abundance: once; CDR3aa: CASSYSSTGIHITDTQYF; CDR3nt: TGTGCCAGCAGCTACTCCTCAACAGGGATCCATATCACAGATACGCAGTATTTT
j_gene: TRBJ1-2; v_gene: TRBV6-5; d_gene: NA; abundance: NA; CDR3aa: CASSYAAGGYTF; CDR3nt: TGTGCCAGCAGTTACGCAGCGGGAGGCTACACCTTC
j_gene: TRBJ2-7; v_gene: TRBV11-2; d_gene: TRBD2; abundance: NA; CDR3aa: CASSLGTSGSYEQYF; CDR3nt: TGTGCCAGCAGCTTAGGGACTAGCGGATCCTACGAGCAGTACTTC
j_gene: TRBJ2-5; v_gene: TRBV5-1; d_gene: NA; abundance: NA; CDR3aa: CANRSGAQVEETQYF; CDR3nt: TGCGCCAACCGATCAGGGGCCCAAGTGGAGGAGACCCAGTACTTC
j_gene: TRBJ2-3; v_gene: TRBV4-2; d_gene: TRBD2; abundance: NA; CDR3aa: CASSQERGTSGASTDTQYF; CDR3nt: TGTGCCAGCAGCCAAGAGAGAGGTACTAGCGGGGCTAGCACAGATACGCAGTATTTT
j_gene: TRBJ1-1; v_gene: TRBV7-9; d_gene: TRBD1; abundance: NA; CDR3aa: CASSLVGRGAEAFF; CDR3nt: TGTGCCAGCAGCTTAGTTGGCAGGGGGGCTGAAGCTTTCTTT
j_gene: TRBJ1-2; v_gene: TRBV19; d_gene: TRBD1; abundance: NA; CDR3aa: CASSLSGTGAGGYTF; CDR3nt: TGTGCCAGTAGTCTCTCCGGGACAGGGGCTGGAGGCTACACCTTC
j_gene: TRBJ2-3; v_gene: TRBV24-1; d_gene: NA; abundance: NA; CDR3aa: CATSRQGDTDTQYF; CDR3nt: TGTGCCACCTCGAGGCAGGGCGACACAGATACGCAGTATTTT
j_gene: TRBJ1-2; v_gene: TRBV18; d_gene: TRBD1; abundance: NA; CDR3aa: CASSSSIIAGTGIRGYTF; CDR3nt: TGTGCCAGCTCATCATCAATCATCGCCGGGACAGGTATTAGAGGCTACACCTTC
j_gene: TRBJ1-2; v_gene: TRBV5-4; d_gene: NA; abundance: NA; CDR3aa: CASTRTVGNSAYGYTF; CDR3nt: TGTGCCAGCACCCGGACAGTGGGGAATTCCGCCTATGGCTACACCTTC
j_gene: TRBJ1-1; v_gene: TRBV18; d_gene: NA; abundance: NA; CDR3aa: CASSPTPSGNTEAFF; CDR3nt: TGTGCCAGCTCACCGACGCCCTCAGGGAACACTGAAGCTTTCTTT
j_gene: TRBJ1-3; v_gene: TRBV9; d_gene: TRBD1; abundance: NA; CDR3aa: CASSVGTGAGNTIYF; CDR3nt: TGTGCCAGCAGCGTAGGGACAGGGGCTGGAAACACCATATATTTT
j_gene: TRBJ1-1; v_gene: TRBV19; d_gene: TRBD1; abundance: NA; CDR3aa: CASSPTGGRVTEAFF; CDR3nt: TGTGCCAGTAGTCCGACAGGGGGCCGGGTCACTGAAGCTTTCTTT
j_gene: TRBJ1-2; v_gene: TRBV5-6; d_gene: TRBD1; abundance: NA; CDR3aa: CASSWGDSLSYGYTF; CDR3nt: TGTGCCAGCAGCTGGGGGGACAGCCTATCCTATGGCTACACCTTC
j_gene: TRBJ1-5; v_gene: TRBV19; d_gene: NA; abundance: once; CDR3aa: CASTRDGGGSNQPQHF; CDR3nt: TGTGCCAGTACCAGAGACGGGGGGGGAAGCAATCAGCCCCAGCATTTT
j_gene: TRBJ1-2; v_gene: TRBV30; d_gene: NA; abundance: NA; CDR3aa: CAWSAGFASYGYTF; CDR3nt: TGTGCCTGGAGCGCGGGGTTTGCTAGCTATGGCTACACCTTC